These 5 T cell receptor beta chains originate from one sample sequenced in a study of cytotoxic CD8 clonotypes in ibrutinib-treated CLL. The assay was immunoSEQ multiplex PCR, and TCRdb's table has in-frame clones only and misses some. The sample has some 200,000 clones; more than 65% are singletons. The material sequenced was PBMCs, taken after 12 months of ibrutinib treatment. All receptors derive from a human donor with chronic lymphocytic leukemia.

The J gene is TRBJ2-5, the V gene TRBV7-8; either TRBD1 or TRBD2 may fit D (6 bases each). The CDR3 length is 15 residues. The V end was cut by 6 bases, the J end by 2 bases, with 16 bases between. Looked up from germline, CDR1 is SGHVS and CDR2 is FQNEAQ. The CDR3 reads CASRQGGNPQETQYF. The CDR3 DNA reads TGTGCCAGCAGGCAAGGGGGGAACCCTCAAGAGACCCAGTACTTC.

The chain couples TRBV30 to TRBJ2-2; the match to TRBD2 covers 7 bases. V lost 3 bases to trimming and J lost 6 bases; unmatched junction nucleotides: 4. This CDR3 contains 13 residues. In germline, CDR1 is GTSNPN, CDR2 SVGIG (reference sequence). The CDR3 sequence is CAWRTSRAGELFF. The CDR3 DNA is TGTGCCTGGAGGACTAGCAGGGCCGGGGAGCTGTTTTTT.

This clone was recorded many times. The rearrangement uses TRBV5-1 and TRBJ1-5; D is ambiguous. Trimming removed 7 bases at V and 0 bases at J, with 8 bases between. Germline V gene sequence: CDR1 SGHRS, CDR2 YFSETQ. This CDR3 is built from 13 residues. CDR3 in DNA: TGCGCCAGCGCAGAGTATAGCAATCAGCCCCAGCATTTT. The encoded protein is CASAEYSNQPQHF.

Here the CDR3 reads CASTDRSEQYF. The CDR3 coding sequence is TGTGCCAGCACCGACAGGAGCGAGCAGTACTTC. The rearrangement uses TRBV19 and TRBJ2-7; maybe TRBD1 (6 bases). V was pared by 9 bases and J by 6 bases, with 12 bases between. Germline-derived CDR1 and CDR2 are LNHDA and SQIVND (reference sequence). The CDR3 length is 11 residues.

The rearrangement uses TRBV4-1 and TRBJ2-7; D is unclear. V was clipped by 4 bases and J by 2 bases, with 15 bases between them. CDR1 is MGHRA, CDR2 YSYEKL, per germline. The CDR3 is 15 residues long. The CDR3 sequence is CASSPGQFITYEQYF. The DNA for the CDR3 is TGCGCCAGCAGCCCAGGCCAATTCATTACCTACGAGCAGTACTTC.